This paragraph covers one T cell receptor beta chain sequence. The antigen remains undetermined. The CDR3 extends over 15 amino acids. V lost 3 bases, J lost 4 bases, and 12 bases lay in between. From germline, CDR1 is MGHRA and CDR2 YSYEKL. The data were obtained in a study of shared clonotypes between healthy human individuals. Findings of the study overall: When naive CD4 clonotypes were compared across a few donors, about 5% were shared.

CD8 cells classed as naive were CD45RO-negative and positively selected for CCR7, excluding terminally differentiated effector memory CD45RA+ cells. Recent acute infections and vaccinations were absent in the healthy HIV-negative adult donors. This table comes from immunoSEQ multiplex PCR, and its TCRdb copy is limited to in-frame clones, with some not included. This table has around 610,000 clones, about 95% appearing once. The J gene is TRBJ2-2, the V gene TRBV4-1, with D perhaps assigned TRBD1 or TRBD2 (6 bases each). Input material: naive CD8+ T cells sorted from blood. This sequence originates from a young woman in good health. As DNA, the CDR3 is TGCGCCAGCAGCCATGGGGGGCTCGGCACCGGGGAGCTGTTTTTT. Residues: CASSHGGLGTGELFF.